This T cell receptor beta chain was identified in a study of cytomegalovirus exposure and HLA in healthy donors (dated by TCRdb to 2016 to 2017). A note on the overall study: An earlier analysis of more than 550 of the donors reported 276 Gb of sequence data and 100 million to 120 million unique TCR beta sequences obtained from approximately 180 million T cells. All discovery cohort repertoires had been generated using a single sequencing platform. Of the roughly 400 genotyped donors, roughly 85% fell in the genetic ancestry cluster associated with self-reported Caucasian donors. Donor age, sex, ethnicity and CMV serostatus were compiled alongside the repertoire data. Genome-wide SNP genotypes for about 65% of the roughly 670 donors were used in a later genetic analysis, which treated that subset as a discovery cohort. An early release that covered about 640 HLA-typed donors contained about 300 gigabases of sequencing data and about 93 million unique TCR sequences. Typing coverage varied by locus: about 620-630 donors for A, B, C, DRB1 and DQB1; approximately 500 for DQA1; more than 600 for DPA1; under 490 for DPB1. The study was designed to test whether signatures of past pathogen exposure could be identified by cataloging public T cell receptors. The study profiled the T cell repertoires of 500 to 800 subjects by immunosequencing and related them to cytomegalovirus serostatus. High-throughput TCR immunosequencing, statistical association of individual TCRs with disease status, and machine learning were combined to predict cytomegalovirus infection status. Roughly 5 DR-DQ haplotypes were handled as single units for association and clustering, since linkage in the cohort was strong. Across 300 to 400 genotyped donors of the cohort, an average of about 240,000 unique TCR beta nucleotide sequences per donor were sequenced, and roughly 20% of those sequences were non-productive. HLA typing included class I and class II loci at four-digit resolution. To decide whether each TCR beta V gene segment behaved as functional or pseudogenic, an earlier analysis of approximately 590 of the donors relied on high-throughput TCR beta sequencing. The later analysis used no new phenotypic data to find candidate immune exposures, relying instead on TCR beta sequences and their occurrence across donors. A later analysis re-examined previously published TCR beta repertoires from roughly 720 donors and added high-resolution HLA genotyping to investigate patterns of TCR occurrence. A separate validation cohort of over a hundred different subjects was used in addition to the roughly 670-subject first cohort.

As concerns this clone: The antigen it recognizes is unknown. Per-base quality was not reported, and no clone a single base away is much larger than it.

Results the study describes overall, beyond this receptor: Sequencing depth was assumed to be roughly uniform across donors in the presence/absence analyses, though that assumption may not hold. In vitro tests confirmed that a few of the cytomegalovirus-associated TCR beta chains recognize cytomegalovirus antigens. HLA typing was unavailable for some donors at each locus, so association tests used only the typed subset. In a later analysis, HLA-associated TCR beta chains showed more clonal expansion and lower generation probabilities than non-associated chains that were equally common. The 87-base-pair reads could not distinguish some IMGT-functional V segments, including TRBV6-2 and TRBV6-3, so those segments were excluded. V-gene and J-gene trimming of TCR beta chains was associated with a missense DCLRE1C variant in a later genetic analysis, and the association was replicated in an independent cohort. Specific HLA alleles were associated with 15,000 to 20,000 TCR beta sequences at a false discovery rate of 0.05 in a later analysis. Across donors, most TCR sequences were observed very rarely, whereas some public TCRs were present in many individuals. In a later analysis, TCR association rates were found to vary across HLA loci, with the most associated TCRs seen for DRB1 alleles and the fewest for HLA-C alleles. Because counts were too low, about 18 rarely observed V segments, including chromosome 9 orphons, were excluded from the earlier analysis of roughly 580 of the donors. According to a later genetic analysis, donors in an Asian-associated ancestry cluster had fewer N-insertions in productive TCRs than the roughly 700-donor mean. This cohort had only TCR beta chains sequenced, and the lack of alpha or paired-chain data limited which features could be detected. The sequencing pipeline was judged likely to have produced a cluster of highly shared sequence variants as a technical artifact. Linkage disequilibrium might explain the correlated functional status among segregating V segments, but an unknown experimental factor could not be ruled out. In a later analysis, several top co-occurrence clusters were reported to appear linked to parvovirus B19, influenza, CMV and Epstein-Barr virus. Strong co-occurrence of HLA alleles, especially DR and DQ, made assigning TCR associations to individual alleles difficult. In both the original and validation cohorts, the classifier was reported to diagnose cytomegalovirus status with high specificity and sensitivity. In an earlier analysis of 587 of the donors, most TCR beta V segments appeared in productive rearrangements about 87% or about 30% of the time, broadly matching IMGT annotations. The only immune exposure information available for the cohort was CMV serostatus. The authors suggested that the approach could potentially be generalized to other disease states and immunological phenotypes. A total of some 180 TCR beta chains were listed by the study as associated with cytomegalovirus. A further reported finding was that TCR beta sequences accurately predicted the HLA-A and HLA-B alleles for most subjects in the first cohort. In a later analysis, most CMV-associated TCR beta chains were found to appear HLA-restricted, with HLA associations seemingly driven largely by CMV exposure.

Libraries were made using the immunoSEQ multiplex PCR assay. For the multiplex PCR, a mixture combining 60 forward primers for TCR Vbeta segments and 13 reverse primers for TCR Jbeta segments was used. Amplification of the CDR3 region of rearranged TCR beta genes was performed with a multiplex PCR assay on genomic DNA. The Illumina HiSeq System was used to sequence the amplified TCR beta libraries as 87-base-pair reads. For the original study's pipeline: Across the 670 or so repertoires, a later analysis counted 80 million or so unique TCR beta chains, around 11 million of which were shared by at least two donors. Raw reads were error-corrected and collapsed into unique sequences with a nearest-neighbor algorithm that merged closely related sequences to remove PCR and sequencing errors. Alignment of CDR3 sequences to IMGT reference sequences was used to assign V, D and J gene segments. For a sequence to be retained, a match of at least six nucleotides was required to both a V gene segment and a J gene segment. A rearrangement counted as productive if the CDR3 had no stop codons and remained in frame with V and J, and every other rearrangement counted as non-productive. Following IMGT convention, CDR3 was defined as the stretch from the second conserved V-encoded cysteine up to the conserved J-encoded phenylalanine. The earlier analysis of 587 of the donors excluded sequences that lacked an unambiguous match to a single V gene segment. An earlier analysis of several hundred of the donors classified V segments as functional when productive rearrangements were above 56.7% and as segregating when the standard deviation between donors was above 5%. A statistical classification framework was built to diagnose cytomegalovirus status from the catalog of TCR beta chain sequences. V and J gene assignment, in a later analysis, came from comparing TCR nucleotide sequences with IMGT/GENE-DB human TR gene sequences. A later analysis assigned CDR3 sequences and most-parsimonious VDJ recombination scenarios with the TCRdist pipeline. In a later analysis, each TCR beta chain was defined by its CDR3 amino acid sequence together with its V-gene family, and reads lacking a unique V-gene family were excluded. To address suspected cross-contamination and a sequencing artifact, a later analysis removed 550 to 750 highly shared, low-generation-probability nucleotide sequences. In a later analysis, a clonal expansion index for each public chain was calculated from normalized within-repertoire ranks of inferred template counts. In a later analysis, generation probabilities were computed using a VDJ recombination model fitted to out-of-frame rearrangements, and the results were checked against IGoR. In a later analysis, hypergeometric tests were used to score TCR-TCR, TCR-HLA and TCR-CMV co-occurrence, with a repertoire-size bias correction applied to TCR pairs. In a later analysis, false discovery rates were estimated by permuting HLA or CMV assignments 20 times. A later analysis grouped co-occurring TCRs with DBSCAN, adding TCRdist sequence similarity when clustering within HLA-allele-positive subsets. Repertoires with fewer than 30,000 or more than 120,000 public chains were left out of co-occurrence clustering, as were five repertoires with anomalous nucleotide sharing. TCRdb mirrors the immuneACCESS table, restricted to in-frame sequences. Some clones are absent from its copies; in checked studies, under half trace to an unresolved V gene, and the reason for the others is unknown. That table furnishes V, J and clone size, whereas the DNA furnished D and trimming. The sample table records approximately 110,000 clones; 70% to 85% of these occur just once. The ten largest clones represent around 13% of the sample.

The cohort comprised 710 or so healthy bone marrow donors. At the time of sampling, all cohort members were nominally healthy, though unrecorded immune exposures were likely present. The donor tested CMV seropositive, placing the donor among the roughly 300 seropositive members of the cohort. Every donor gave a peripheral blood sample, and the peripheral blood mononuclear cells from that sample were used for TCR beta sequencing. The Qiagen DNeasy Blood Extraction Kit was used to extract genomic DNA from the blood cell samples. Trimming at the junction amounts to 0 bases on V and 1 base on J, and the germline ends lie 13 bases apart. The CDR3 runs 16 residues from the cysteine to the phenylalanine. The only DNA kept is the CDR3, 48 bases in frame from the first base. CDR1 and CDR2 (MGHRA, YSYEKL) derive from the germline V gene.

The TCR originated in a woman between 40 and 50 years old in good health and CMV-seropositive. The sequencing input was PBMCs. Recombination linked TRBV4-1 to TRBJ2-7; TRBD1 might be the D gene, on 6 matching bases. The bases read TGCGCCAGCAGCCAAGATTGGGACATACGGTCCTACGAGCAGTACTTC. This encodes CASSQDWDIRSYEQYF.